This entry lists 17 T cell receptor beta chains sequenced from one sample in a study of T-cell reconstitution after alpha-beta-depleted transplantation in children. Unique molecular identifiers were incorporated during preparation of the TCRbeta library. TCRdb ran MiXCR on the PCR reads and lists one entry per CDR3 protein. Here the sample spans 240,000 or so distinct CDR3 sequences, more than 10% being singletons. The input for sequencing was PBMCs from the stem cell graft donor, taken from the stem cell graft. These receptors were collected from a human donor who donated a stem cell graft to a child with acute lymphoblastic leukemia.

This clonotype occurred many times. The V gene is TRBV7-2, the J gene TRBJ1-2, with a possible D match to TRBD1 (5 bases). Trimming cost V 2 bases and J 7 bases, with 11 bases left between them. Germline CDR1 SGHTA, CDR2 FQGNSA. The CDR3 covers 13 residues. CDR3 sequence: CASSLNRFGGYTF. The CDR3 DNA reads as TGTGCCAGCAGCTTAAACAGGTTCGGTGGCTACACCTTC.

This clonotype showed up just a few times. The gene calls are TRBV12-3 or TRBV12-4 and TRBJ2-4; 10 positions agree with TRBD2. The length of the CDR3 is 16 residues. V trimming: 5 bases; J trimming: 1 base; junction bases outside the gene matches: 5. The CDR3 bases are TGTGCCAGCAGTACCTGGACTAGCGGCGCCAAAAACATTCAGTACTTC. Protein product: CASSTWTSGAKNIQYF.

This sequence joins TRBV5-1 and TRBJ1-2; D not resolved. The V and J ends lost 0 bases and 5 bases respectively, with 8 bases between them. Germline V lookup: CDR1 SGHRS, CDR2 YFSETQ. The CDR3 loop spans 13 amino acids. The CDR3 coding sequence is TGCGCCAGCAGCTTGGAGCAGCGGTATGGCTACACCTTC. The encoded protein is CASSLEQRYGYTF.

The sample holds many counts of this clonotype. This chain connects TRBV20-1 to TRBJ2-7; perhaps TRBD2 as D (5 bases). The germline V gene encodes CDR1 DFQATT and CDR2 SNEGSKA (reference sequence). This CDR3 is built from 15 residues. Trimming shortened V by 0 bases and J by 6 bases, and 18 bases separated the two germline ends. The CDR3 DNA reads TGCAGTGCTAGAGAGGGAGTGGAAGGCGTCTCCGAGCAGTACTTC. Protein product: CSAREGVEGVSEQYF.

About this clonotype itself: One base away lies a much larger clone, so this may be a sequencing read error. The chain employs TRBV7-2 and TRBJ2-3; possibly TRBD1 or TRBD2 for D (5 bases each). The CDR3 is 15 amino acids. Germline V CDR1 and CDR2: SGHTA, FQGNSA. The CDR3 DNA is TGTGTCAGCAGCTTATCAGGGCCGGGAACAGATACGCAGTATTTT. Residues: CVSSLSGPGTDTQYF.

In its sample, this clonotype was seen many times. This rearrangement joins TRBV4-3 to TRBJ1-6, with TRBD1 identical over 9 bases. Germline assignment: CDR1 LGHNA and CDR2 YSLEER. The CDR3 has 13 amino acids. The ends lost 8 bases at V and 13 bases at J; junction bases unmatched: 9. CDR3 protein: CASAGTGRRPLHF. CDR3 sequence (DNA): TGCGCCAGCGCTGGGACAGGGCGGAGGCCCCTCCACTTT.

This clonotype was seen ten or more times. This chain's CDR3 is CASSVGTSGEETQYF. Here the CDR3 DNA reads TGTGCCAGCAGCGTCGGGACTAGCGGGGAAGAGACCCAGTACTTC. The chain links TRBV9 to TRBJ2-5; 13 bases match TRBD2. The CDR3 covers 15 residues. J lost 3 bases, V lost 2 bases, and 1 base had no gene match. CDR1 is SGDLS and CDR2 is YYNGEE in the germline V gene.

The V gene is TRBV18, the J gene TRBJ2-3; no definite D call. Germline V CDR1 and CDR2: KGHSH, LQKENI. The V end was cut by 2 bases, the J end by 1 base, with 4 bases between. The CDR3 has 13 residues. The CDR3 nucleotides read TGTGCCAGCTCACCATGGGGCACAGATACGCAGTATTTT. Translated, it gives CASSPWGTDTQYF. Based on the CDR3 plus reference TRBV18 and TRBJ2-3, the full variable domain is NAGVMQNPRHLVRRRGQEARLRCSPMKGHSHVYWYRQLPEEGLKFMVYLQKENIIDESGMPKERFSAEFPKEGPSILRIQQVVRGDSAAYFCASSPWGTDTQYFGPGTRLTVL.

This clonotype showed up many times. The chain employs TRBV20-1 and TRBJ2-5, with 8 bases that match TRBD2. This CDR3 region has 12 residues. The germline V gene has CDR1 DFQATT and CDR2 SNEGSKA (reference sequence). The trim removed 7 bases at V and 5 bases at J, leaving 6 bases unmatched. Here the CDR3 DNA reads TGCAGTGGTCGGGGGGGCTGGGAGACCCAGTACTTC. Protein product: CSGRGGWETQYF.

The chain is built from TRBV6-5 and TRBJ2-5, with 7 bases lining up with TRBD1. The CDR3 consists of 15 residues. Germline trimming cut 0 bases from V and 4 bases from J; bases unmatched to any gene: 5. From germline, CDR1 is MNHEY and CDR2 SVGAGI. The CDR3 nucleotides read TGTGCCAGCAGTTACTCCGGGCCAGGGGGAGAGACCCAGTACTTC. Translated: CASSYSGPGGETQYF.

This chain connects TRBV7-9 to TRBJ1-1; the D is unclear. The germline gives CDR1 SEHNR, CDR2 FQNEAQ (reference sequence). CDR3 size: 11 residues. Trimming left V 4 bases short and J 8 bases short, with 8 bases between. CDR3 loop: CASSSRGEAFF. The DNA of the CDR3 is TGTGCCAGCAGCTCCAGAGGGGAAGCTTTCTTT.

This clonotype was detected only a few times. The CDR3 DNA is TGCAGTGCTAGAGATCGGGTCTCGAACACCGGGGAGCTGTTTTTT. This sequence encodes CSARDRVSNTGELFF. The chain employs TRBV20-1 and TRBJ2-2, with D unresolved. Deletions cut 0 bases from V and 0 bases from J, with 8 bases between. This CDR3 has 15 residues. Germline V gene lookup returns CDR1 DFQATT and CDR2 SNEGSKA (reference sequence).

This clonotype was seen ten or more times. The J gene is TRBJ2-2, the V gene TRBV7-3, with TRBD1 identical over 9 bases. The germline V gene encodes CDR1 SGHTA and CDR2 FQGTGA. The CDR3 spans 18 residues. The ends lost 1 base at V and 5 bases at J; junction bases unmatched: 11. Here the CDR3 reads CASSLNPSRGQGTGELFF. As DNA, the CDR3 is TGTGCCAGCAGCTTAAATCCCAGTCGGGGACAGGGTACCGGGGAGCTGTTTTTT.

This clonotype came up many times. This rearrangement joins TRBV4-2 to TRBJ1-6; possibly TRBD1 for D (6 bases). Germline loops: CDR1 LGHNA, CDR2 YNFKEQ. Deletions cut 2 bases from V and 3 bases from J, with 14 bases between. The CDR3 covers 17 residues. The CDR3 is CASSQRDRLGYNSPLHF. The CDR3, as DNA: TGTGCCAGCAGCCAACGAGACAGGCTGGGCTATAATTCACCCCTCCACTTT.

The chain carries TRBV27 and TRBJ2-5; TRBD1 might be the D (6 bases). The CDR3 is 12 amino acids. Per the germline V gene, CDR1 is MNHEY and CDR2 is SMNVEV (reference sequence). V lost 6 bases, J lost 2 bases, and 7 bases lay in between. In nucleotides, the CDR3 is TGTGCCAGCAGAAGGGGGCAAGAGACCCAGTACTTC. Translated, it gives CASRRGQETQYF.

This clonotype was detected many times. CDR3 in amino acids: CSVEDPVETTSTDTQYF. CDR3 DNA sequence: TGCAGCGTTGAAGACCCGGTAGAGACCACGAGCACAGATACGCAGTATTTT. The chain is built from TRBV29-1 and TRBJ2-3; D is unclear. This CDR3 is built from 17 residues. Trimming cost V 0 bases and J 0 bases, with 16 bases left between them. Germline V gives CDR1 SQVTM, CDR2 ANQGSEA.

In this sample, this clonotype turned up many times. The chain employs TRBV7-3 and TRBJ1-2; 9 bases agree with TRBD1. V dropped 4 bases and J dropped 7; count of bases not matched to a gene: 7. The CDR3 length is 14 residues. Germline V gene sequence: CDR1 SGHTA, CDR2 FQGTGA. CDR3 amino acids: CASSSTGQGGGYTF. The CDR3 nucleotides are TGTGCCAGCAGCTCAACGGGACAGGGAGGTGGCTACACCTTC.